The 12 T cell receptor beta chains given below trace back to one sample, sequenced in a study of blood T cells in healthy people across ages. The second PCR ran roughly 7 to 11 cycles with a sample-barcoded 5' primer and J-beta primers. TCRdb re-called the 5' RACE reads with MiXCR, one entry per CDR3 protein. The table lists roughly 680,000 distinct CDR3 sequences, around 49% of them singletons. The sequenced sample consisted of blood. The receptors were gathered from a woman between 55 and 75 years old in good health.

This clonotype was seen a handful of times. The J gene is TRBJ2-5, the V gene TRBV28; 14 bases align to TRBD2. The better agreement between TRBJ2-7 and the DNA end casts doubt on the J call. CDR1 and CDR2 from the germline V gene are MDHEN and SYDVKM. The CDR3 length is 15 residues. The CDR3 region is CASSPRGLAGAEQYF. DNA for the CDR3: TGTGCCAGCAGTCCTAGGGGACTAGCGGGAGCCGAGCAGTACTTC.

The chain is built from TRBV7-2 and TRBJ1-4, with no clear D. Germline V gene sequence: CDR1 SGHTA, CDR2 FQGNSA. V dropped 5 bases and J dropped 3 bases, with 10 bases sitting between them. The CDR3 consists of 14 residues. In nucleotides, the CDR3 is TGTGCCAGCAGCCTCCAGGAATCTAATGAAAAACTGTTTTTT. Protein product: CASSLQESNEKLFF.

V is TRBV7-9 and J is TRBJ1-1; D unresolved. V was clipped by 1 base and J by 0 bases, with 6 bases between them. The germline CDR1 and CDR2 sequences are SEHNR and FQNEAQ (reference sequence). This CDR3 contains 14 residues. The CDR3 nucleotides read TGTGCCAGCAGCTTAGTCGAAGTGAACACTGAAGCTTTCTTT. It is translated as CASSLVEVNTEAFF.

This chain uses TRBV24-1 with TRBJ2-7; D perhaps matches TRBD2 (6 bases). CDR3 size: 14 residues. V shed 5 bases and J shed 7 bases, with 17 bases lying between them. Germline-derived CDR1 and CDR2 are KGHDR and SFDVKD. CDR3 loop: CATSAPEEGDEQYF. CDR3 DNA sequence: TGTGCCACCAGTGCCCCCGAGGAGGGAGATGAGCAGTACTTC.

The chain has TRBV7-2 and TRBJ2-3; TRBD1 aligns across 8 bases. This CDR3 has 15 amino acids. Germline V gives CDR1 SGHTA, CDR2 FQGNSA. After removal of 4 bases from V and 3 bases from J, the junction contained 6 bases not matched to a gene. The CDR3 region has the DNA TGTGCCAGCAGCTCGGGACAGGTTTTTACAGATACGCAGTATTTT. Translated, it gives CASSSGQVFTDTQYF. Supplemented by reference TRBV7-2 and TRBJ2-3, the full variable domain reads GAGVSQSPSNKVTEKGKDVELRCDPISGHTALYWYRQSLGQGLEFLIYFQGNSAPDKSGLPSDRFSAERTGGSVSTLTIQRTQQEDSAVYLCASSSGQVFTDTQYFGPGTRLTVL.

This chain connects TRBV6-5 to TRBJ2-1; D could derive from TRBD1 or TRBD2 (6 bases each). Trimming took 7 bases from V and 3 from J, leaving 16 bases between them. Per germline, CDR1 MNHEY and CDR2 SVGAGI. This CDR3 is built from 15 residues. As DNA, the CDR3 is TGTGCCAGCACTCGGGGTAGGGGGGACTACAATGAGCAGTTCTTC. Residues: CASTRGRGDYNEQFF.

The sample holds one count of this clonotype. The rearrangement links TRBV9 to TRBJ2-3, with 7 bases lining up with TRBD2. This CDR3 has 16 amino acids. In germline, CDR1 is SGDLS, CDR2 YYNGEE. The trim removed 1 base at V and 1 base at J, leaving 6 bases unmatched. The CDR3, as DNA: TGTGCCAGCAGCGTATTAGCGGGTCGAGGCACAGATACGCAGTATTTT. The encoded protein is CASSVLAGRGTDTQYF.

This clonotype was detected a few times. The V gene is TRBV5-1, the J gene TRBJ2-1; D is possibly TRBD1 or TRBD2 (5 bases each). Trimming removed 0 bases from V and 6 bases from J, with 13 bases in between. This CDR3 has 15 residues. From germline, CDR1 is SGHRS and CDR2 YFSETQ. CDR3 sequence reads: CASSLAGPQLNEQFF. DNA of the CDR3: TGCGCCAGCAGCTTGGCGGGGCCGCAACTCAATGAGCAGTTCTTC.

This rearrangement joins TRBV5-1 to TRBJ1-2; D is perhaps TRBD1 (6 bases). The V end lost 1 base, the J end lost 4 bases, and 20 bases lay between the germline ends. Germline loops: CDR1 SGHRS, CDR2 YFSETQ. This CDR3 is built from 17 residues. Written as DNA, the CDR3 is TGCGCCAGCAGCTTGTTCTATCGGGGGGCAGTTCCCTATGGCTACACCTTC. Translating it yields CASSLFYRGAVPYGYTF.

With respect to this clonotype: The germline gene is not matched at one end of the junction; a read error may be the cause. The rearrangement joins TRBV4-3 to TRBJ1-2, with unresolved D. The CDR3 runs 15 residues. Per germline, CDR1 LGHNA and CDR2 YSLEER. The CDR3 region has the DNA TGCGCCAGCAGCCAAGATATCCCAGCTAACTATGGCTACGCCTTC. Residues: CASSQDIPANYGYAF.

The chain couples TRBV7-3 to TRBJ2-2, with a possible D match to TRBD1 (5 bases). The ends were cut back, 6 bases at V and 1 base at J, with 12 bases in the middle. Germline V gene lookup returns CDR1 SGHTA and CDR2 FQGTGA. The CDR3 is 15 amino acids. The CDR3 DNA is TGTGCCAGCAGAACCGGACAAATGAACACCGGGGAGCTGTTTTTT. This translates into CASRTGQMNTGELFF.

In this sample, this clonotype turned up a few times. The V call is TRBV4-3, the J call TRBJ2-7; D is unclear. CDR1 and CDR2 (germline): LGHNA, YSLEER. The CDR3 runs to 14 residues. Deletions cut 0 bases from V and 2 bases from J, with 8 bases between. As DNA, the CDR3 is TGCGCCAGCAGCCAAGACAGGAGCACCTACGAGCAGTACTTC. Translation gives CASSQDRSTYEQYF.